A single sample is the source of the 17 T cell receptor beta chains below, sequenced in a study of control samples from healthy donors and cancer patients. Data came from immunoSEQ multiplex PCR; TCRdb stores just in-frame clones and leaves some out. The data contain approximately 150,000 clones, under 90% of them seen just once; the ten biggest clones take up 4.9%. The sequenced sample was blood. The receptors derive from a young man in good health.

This clone was recorded at least ten times. The genes are TRBV3-1 (or the pseudogene TRBV3-2) and TRBJ1-5; D possibly corresponds to TRBD1 (6 bases). This CDR3 has 13 residues. V lost 4 bases, J lost 5 bases, and 9 bases lay in between. Germline V CDR1 and CDR2: LGHDT, YNNKEL (reference sequence). CDR3 sequence reads: CASSLNRDQPQHF. DNA of the CDR3: TGTGCCAGCAGCCTCAACAGGGATCAGCCCCAGCATTTT.

V gene TRBV7-2 combines with J gene TRBJ1-6; TRBD1 matches at 7 bases. Germline trimming cut 5 bases from V and 0 bases from J; bases unmatched to any gene: 4. In germline, CDR1 is SGHTA, CDR2 FQGNSA. The CDR3 has 16 residues. The CDR3 is CASSPDRSSYNSPLHF. The CDR3 bases are TGTGCCAGCAGCCCGGACAGGAGCTCCTATAATTCACCCCTCCACTTT.

This chain connects TRBV6-4 to TRBJ2-3; 10 positions match TRBD2. The germline V gene encodes CDR1 MRHNA and CDR2 SNTAGT. The ends lost 7 bases at V and 0 bases at J; junction bases unmatched: 4. The CDR3 spans 15 residues. The CDR3 spells CASKASGGSTDTQYF. CDR3 in DNA: TGTGCCAGCAAGGCTAGCGGGGGAAGCACAGATACGCAGTATTTT.

J is TRBJ1-3 and V is TRBV5-1; D is unresolved. There are 17 residues in the CDR3. CDR1 SGHRS and CDR2 YFSETQ come from the germline V gene. Trimming took 0 bases from V and 2 from J, leaving 15 bases between them. The CDR3 DNA reads TGCGCCAGCAGCTTGGCGCCGGGAGCCTTAGCTGGAAACACCATATATTTT. Translation gives CASSLAPGALAGNTIYF.

CDR3 DNA: TGTGCCACCAGTCCCCTTCGGGCCGAGCAGTACTTC. Its protein product is CATSPLRAEQYF. This chain links TRBV24-1 with TRBJ2-7; D uncertain. V lost 6 bases and J lost 6, with 11 bases in between. The CDR3 is 12 amino acids. Germline V gene lookup returns CDR1 KGHDR and CDR2 SFDVKD.

This clone rates as medium-sized. Additional DNA sequences in this sample encode the identical CDR3. V is TRBV25-1 and J is TRBJ2-7; maybe TRBD1 (5 bases). CDR3 size: 12 residues. Germline V lookup: CDR1 MGHDK, CDR2 SYGVNS. The germline V and J ends were trimmed by 4 bases and 2 bases, with 6 bases remaining between them. The CDR3 coding sequence is TGTGCCAGCAGTGGGGGCACCTACGAGCAGTACTTC. It is translated as CASSGGTYEQYF.

The chain employs TRBV7-3 and TRBJ2-5; 10 nucleotides line up with TRBD2. Germline-derived CDR1 and CDR2 are SGHTA and FQGTGA. CDR3 length: 17 amino acids. The J segment lost 4 bases and the V segment lost 1 base, leaving 9 bases of the junction unmatched. CDR3 DNA sequence: TGTGCCAGCAGCTTAAGTCCCGCCAGCGGGGGGGTAGAGACCCAGTACTTC. Its protein is CASSLSPASGGVETQYF. Complete variable domain (other parts from reference TRBV7-3 and TRBJ2-5): GAGVSQTPSNKVTEKGKYVELRCDPISGHTALYWYRQSLGQGPEFLIYFQGTGAADDSGLPNDRFFAVRPEGSVSTLKIQRTERGDSAVYLCASSLSPASGGVETQYFGPGTRLLVL.

This clone was picked up a small number of times. The genes are TRBV10-3 and TRBJ2-2, with 13 bases matching TRBD2. Trimming took 6 bases from V and 7 from J; bases not matched to a gene: 2. CDR1 ENHRY and CDR2 SYGVKD come from the germline V gene. The CDR3 extends over 14 amino acids. This CDR3 reads CAIRGLAGVGELFF. In nucleotides, the CDR3 is TGTGCCATCAGAGGACTAGCGGGAGTCGGGGAGCTGTTTTTT.

The chain employs TRBV6-5 and TRBJ1-5; D perhaps matches TRBD1 (5 bases). From germline, CDR1 is MNHEY and CDR2 SVGAGI. CDR3 size: 14 residues. Between the trimmed V and J ends, which lost 5 bases and 6 bases, there was a span of 14 bases. CDR3 sequence: CASSIAPGAQPQHF. The CDR3 DNA is TGTGCCAGCAGTATTGCCCCCGGGGCTCAGCCCCAGCATTTT.

This chain uses TRBV11-3 with TRBJ2-7; 15 positions match TRBD2. CDR1 and CDR2 from the germline V gene are SGHNT and YENEEA. The CDR3 has 15 amino acids. The trim removed 5 bases at V and 6 bases at J, leaving 5 bases unmatched. The CDR3 is CASSPRTSGRGEQYF. The CDR3 region has the DNA TGTGCCAGCAGCCCGAGGACTAGCGGGAGGGGCGAGCAGTACTTC.

CDR3 bases: TGTGCCACCAGTGATCGGACAGGGGACAACCAAGAGACCCAGTACTTC. Amino acid sequence: CATSDRTGDNQETQYF. The J gene is TRBJ2-5, the V gene TRBV24-1; the match to TRBD1 covers 9 bases. Per germline, CDR1 KGHDR and CDR2 SFDVKD. Germline trimming cut 3 bases from V and 0 bases from J; bases unmatched to any gene: 4. The CDR3 is 16 amino acids.

The V call is TRBV30, the J call TRBJ2-5, with D unresolved. CDR1 and CDR2 from the germline V gene are GTSNPN and SVGIG (reference sequence). This CDR3 has 14 residues. Trimming removed 4 bases at V and 4 bases at J, with 16 bases between. The CDR3 DNA reads TGTGCCTGGACCGGTACGGACCGGCTAGAGACCCAGTACTTC. Translation: CAWTGTDRLETQYF. Using reference TRBV30 and TRBJ2-5 for the parts outside the CDR3, the full variable domain is SQTIHQWPATLVQPVGSPLSLECTVEGTSNPNLYWYRQAAGRGLQLLFYSVGIGQISSEVPQNLSASRPQDRQFILSSKKLLLSDSGFYLCAWTGTDRLETQYFGPGTRLLVL.

The J gene is TRBJ1-4, the V gene TRBV24-1; a weak D match, TRBD1 (5 bases). Deletions cut 3 bases from V and 6 bases from J, with 7 bases between. CDR1 and CDR2 from the germline V gene are KGHDR and SFDVKD. CDR3 length: 13 residues. CDR3 protein: CATSDTGYEKLFF. The DNA of the CDR3 is TGTGCCACCAGTGATACAGGATATGAAAAACTGTTTTTT.

The CDR3 DNA reads TGTGCCAGTAGTATTGAGGCGGGTGAAGCTTTCTTT. This gives the protein CASSIEAGEAFF. V usage is TRBV19 and J usage is TRBJ1-1, with D uncertain. Trimming shortened V by 3 bases and J by 7 bases, and 9 bases separated the two germline ends. The CDR3 runs to 12 residues. Germline lookup yields CDR1 LNHDA and CDR2 SQIVND (reference sequence). The whole variable domain, filled in from reference TRBV19 and TRBJ1-1, reads DGGITQSPKYLFRKEGQNVTLSCEQNLNHDAMYWYRQDPGQGLRLIYYSQIVNDFQKGDIAEGYSVSREKKESFPLTVTSAQKNPTAFYLCASSIEAGEAFFGQGTRLTVV.

The rearrangement joins TRBV10-3 to TRBJ1-2, with TRBD1 matching 7 bases. Germline V gene lookup returns CDR1 ENHRY and CDR2 SYGVKD. The CDR3 runs to 11 residues. Trimming took 7 bases from V and 4 from J; bases not matched to a gene: 0. The chain's CDR3 is CAINRGYGYTF. CDR3 bases: TGTGCCATCAACAGGGGCTATGGCTACACCTTC.

The chain employs TRBV5-4 and TRBJ2-1; 11 nucleotides agree with TRBD2. The CDR3 length is 15 residues. The trim removed 5 bases at V and 4 bases at J, leaving 5 bases unmatched. Germline lookup yields CDR1 SGHNT and CDR2 YYREEE (reference sequence). The CDR3 sequence: CASSSRTSGYNEQFF. Here the CDR3 DNA reads TGTGCCAGCAGTTCTCGGACTAGCGGGTACAATGAGCAGTTCTTC.

The CDR3 DNA sequence: TGTGCCAGTAAAGTCACAGATACGCAGTATTTT. It yields the protein CASKVTDTQYF. The V call is TRBV19, the J call TRBJ2-3; D gene ambiguous. Germline loops: CDR1 LNHDA, CDR2 SQIVND (reference sequence). This CDR3 contains 11 residues. V gave up 7 bases and J gave up 2 bases, with 4 bases separating them.